This record concerns one T cell receptor beta chain sequence. This PCR relied on a set of 60 Vbeta primers and 13 Jbeta primers. TCRdb's table, derived via immunoSEQ multiplex PCR, lists solely in-frame clones and lacks some. This table holds fewer than 250,000 clones, 75% to 80% found once. The data belong to a study of cytomegalovirus exposure and HLA in healthy donors. The source is a woman younger than 45 in good health and CMV-seropositive. Material for sequencing was PBMCs.

The CDR3: CASIRGLVGEQFF. In DNA form, the CDR3 reads TGTGCCAGCATCCGAGGACTAGTCGGTGAGCAGTTCTTC. This chain links TRBV28 with TRBJ2-1; 7 bases line up with TRBD2. The germline V gene encodes CDR1 MDHEN and CDR2 SYDVKM. Trimming cost V 7 bases and J 9 bases; bases outside gene matches: 9. CDR3 length: 13 amino acids.